This is a list of T cell receptor beta chains from one sample in a study of post-analysis software for immune sequencing data. TCRdb reprocessed the PCR reads via MiXCR and lists one record per CDR3 protein. Among roughly 410,000 distinct CDR3 sequences listed, around 33% were seen once. Sequenced material: blood. The source is a girl aged 10 to 17 with multiple sclerosis. The conserved cysteine and the conserved F or W are not part of the CDR3 here.

>10|TRBJ1-5|TRBV7-6
ASSSRGQPQH
>12|TRBJ2-7|TRBV7-9
ASSYAETGYEQY
>12|TRBJ1-1|TRBV15
ATSGRTGEAEAF
>15|TRBJ2-5|TRBV11-2
ASLAGTSGGTQETQY
>17|TRBJ2-7|TRBV29-1
SVDGFRQDGSHNSYEQY
>12|TRBJ2-1|TRBV7-9
ASSPLELAYEQF
>10|TRBJ2-1|TRBV29-1
SVLPGSGEQF
>13|TRBJ2-1|TRBV12-3/TRBV12-4
ATKRDSYSYNEQF
>14|TRBJ2-1|TRBV5-4
ASSLFGTPGNNEQF
>12|TRBJ1-3|TRBV4-1
ASSQAWTGNTRY
>12|TRBJ2-5|TRBV21-1
ARQTSGHQETQY
>9|TRBJ2-7|TRBV3-1
ASSQLYQQY
>12|TRBJ2-7|TRBV6-2/TRBV6-3
ASRRLLGSYEQY
>13|TRBJ2-1|TRBV29-1
SVIYREVPYNEQF
>14|TRBJ2-5|TRBV6-5
ASRLLAGGNQETQY
>11|TRBJ2-7|TRBV27
ASSLWRGYEQY
>11|TRBJ2-3|TRBV3-1
ASRPDSTDTQY
>11|TRBJ2-3|TRBV29-1
SVGGVKTDTQY
>10|TRBJ2-1|TRBV7-2
ASTDDYNEQF
>11|TRBJ2-3|TRBV5-1
ASSLQPTDTQY
>14|TRBJ1-4|TRBV5-1
ASSWDSTLTNEKLF
>15|TRBJ2-5|TRBV20-1
SASSSGGSGDQETQY
>13|TRBJ2-3|TRBV13
ASSSAGTFTDTQY
>13|TRBJ1-2|TRBV18
ASSPEQGPNYGYT
>10|TRBJ1-6|TRBV6-6
ASSQEYSPLH
>11|TRBJ2-1|TRBV6-5
ASRLATYNEQF
>12|TRBJ2-6|TRBV7-2
ASVPVSGANVLT
>12|TRBJ1-5|TRBV12-3/TRBV12-4
ASSDNYSNQPQH
>10|TRBJ1-2|TRBV29-1
STKSIGYGYT
>14|TRBJ1-2|TRBV12-3/TRBV12-4
ASSSRTGLKVYGYT
>11|TRBJ2-5|TRBV12-3/TRBV12-4
ASSLRRRGTQY
>14|TRBJ2-3|TRBV29-1
SVRGDRGSSTDTQY
>12|NA|TRBV20-1
SASQPSQGREQY
>12|TRBJ2-3|TRBV7-2
ASSLGGRTDTQY
>13|TRBJ1-1|TRBV12-3/TRBV12-4
ASSGYGRVNTEAF
>12|TRBJ1-2|TRBV20-1
SARDPRTGDGYT
>15|TRBJ1-5|TRBV3-1
ASSQDPIGQGSQPQH
>12|TRBJ1-5|TRBV6-5
ASRTGTGEQPQH
>13|TRBJ1-2|TRBV27
ASSLDRVGVYGYT
>14|TRBJ2-7|TRBV27
ASSSGTGRGGFEQY